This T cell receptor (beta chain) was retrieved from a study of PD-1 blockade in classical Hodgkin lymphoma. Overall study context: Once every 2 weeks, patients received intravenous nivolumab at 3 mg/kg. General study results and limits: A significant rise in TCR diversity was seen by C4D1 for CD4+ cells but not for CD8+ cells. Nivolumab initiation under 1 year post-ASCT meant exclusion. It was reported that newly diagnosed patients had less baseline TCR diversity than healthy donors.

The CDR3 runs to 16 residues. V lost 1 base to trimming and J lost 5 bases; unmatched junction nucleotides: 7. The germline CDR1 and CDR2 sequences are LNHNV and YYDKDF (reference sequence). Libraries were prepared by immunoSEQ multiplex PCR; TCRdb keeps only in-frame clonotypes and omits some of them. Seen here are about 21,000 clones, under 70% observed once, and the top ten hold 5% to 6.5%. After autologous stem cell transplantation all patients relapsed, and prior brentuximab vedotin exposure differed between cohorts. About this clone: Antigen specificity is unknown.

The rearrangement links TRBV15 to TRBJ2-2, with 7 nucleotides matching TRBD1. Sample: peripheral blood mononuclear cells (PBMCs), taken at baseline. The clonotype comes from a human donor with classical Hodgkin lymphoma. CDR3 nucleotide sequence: TGTGCCACCAGCAGAGGCCCGGGACAGATTACCGGGGAGCTGTTTTTT. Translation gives CATSRGPGQITGELFF.